A single sample gave rise to the 23 T cell receptor beta chains below, sequenced in a study of glioma-infiltrating T cells. Amplification of TCR alpha and beta CDR3 regions from RNA used iRepertoire nested multiplex PCR. One entry per CDR3 protein, called by TCRdb with MiXCR from the multiplex PCR reads. The sample includes some 6,000 distinct CDR3 sequences, over 40% of them seen just once. Material for sequencing was glioma tissue, nonneoplastic brain tissue, or PBMCs (not recorded which). These receptors came from a human donor with low-grade glioma or glioblastoma, undergoing nonglioma brain surgery, or in good health (not recorded which).

At least ten counts were recorded for this clonotype. The chain is built from TRBV12-3 or TRBV12-4 and TRBJ2-7, with D uncertain. Trimming pared 5 bases from V and 2 bases from J, leaving 10 bases between. The CDR3 is 13 amino acids. The CDR3 spells CASSTAEPYEQYF. CDR3 in DNA: TGTGCCAGCAGTACGGCAGAACCCTACGAGCAGTACTTC.

In its sample, this clonotype was seen many times. V is TRBV27 and J is TRBJ1-4; D gene uncertain. The CDR3 spans 14 residues. V was trimmed by 5 bases and J by 5 bases, leaving 12 bases between them. Germline V gene sequence: CDR1 MNHEY, CDR2 SMNVEV (reference sequence). CDR3 in DNA: TGTGCCAGCAGTATAAGGCCGAGAAATGAAAAACTGTTTTTT. This gives the protein CASSIRPRNEKLFF.

For this clonotype: A clone one base away is much larger, so this may be a read error. This CDR3 is missing its conserved last phenylalanine or tryptophan, likely due to a read error. The V call is TRBV5-1, the J call TRBJ2-1, with 7 bases that match TRBD1. Looked up from germline, CDR1 is SGHRS and CDR2 is YFSETQ. The CDR3 length is 17 residues. Trimming removed 3 bases from V and 3 bases from J; junction bases left unmatched: 12. The chain's CDR3 is CASSSHRGRDLYNEQFL. The CDR3 nucleotides are TGCGCCAGCAGCTCCCACAGGGGCCGGGATCTCTACAATGAGCAGTTCCTC.

By share, this clonotype counts as medium-sized. The chain combines TRBV7-2 with TRBJ2-1; 7 nucleotides line up with TRBD2. V shed 8 bases, J shed 9 bases, and the junction held 10 bases outside the gene matches. The CDR3 is 13 amino acids. The germline V gene encodes CDR1 SGHTA and CDR2 FQGNSA. CDR3 region: CASGEGHFSEQFF. CDR3 nucleotides: TGTGCCAGCGGGGAGGGCCATTTTAGTGAGCAGTTCTTC.

This clonotype was detected ten times or more. The genes are TRBV7-2 and TRBJ2-3; no firm D call. The germline V gene has CDR1 SGHTA and CDR2 FQGNSA. Trimming shortened V by 5 bases and J by 6 bases, and 21 bases separated the two germline ends. The CDR3 runs to 16 residues. This CDR3 reads CASSIAPGAIGDTQYF. The CDR3 region has the DNA TGTGCCAGCAGCATCGCCCCGGGCGCAATAGGGGATACGCAGTATTTT.

The rearrangement uses TRBV28 and TRBJ2-5; 13 positions match TRBD2. V lost 6 bases, J lost 0 bases, and 4 bases stayed unmatched. The CDR3 loop spans 16 amino acids. Germline V lookup: CDR1 MDHEN, CDR2 SYDVKM. CDR3 loop: CASSTGLAGDQETQYF. CDR3 nucleotides: TGTGCCAGCAGCACCGGACTAGCGGGAGACCAAGAGACCCAGTACTTC.

The J gene is TRBJ2-1, the V gene TRBV9, with no clear D. This CDR3 is 12 amino acids long. Trimming took off 5 bases at V and 4 bases at J, with 7 bases between the two ends. From germline, CDR1 is SGDLS and CDR2 YYNGEE. The CDR3 region is CASSTTYNEQFF. For the CDR3, the DNA is TGTGCCAGCAGTACCACATACAATGAGCAGTTCTTC. Looking up the rest from reference TRBV9 and TRBJ2-1 gives the full variable domain: DSGVTQTPKHLITATGQRVTLRCSPRSGDLSVYWYQQSLDQGLQFLIQYYNGEERAKGNILERFSAQQFPDLHSELNLSSLELGDSALYFCASSTTYNEQFFGPGTRLTVL.

The chain is built from TRBV4-1 and TRBJ1-1, with unresolved D. V lost 3 bases, J lost 1 base, and 12 bases lay in between. This CDR3 is built from 15 residues. Germline-derived CDR1 and CDR2 are MGHRA and YSYEKL. The CDR3: CASSQLGRQNTEAFF. The CDR3 DNA sequence: TGCGCCAGCAGCCAGCTGGGGAGGCAGAACACTGAAGCTTTCTTT.

This chain links TRBV30 with TRBJ1-2, with TRBD1 matching over 7 bases. This CDR3 is 12 amino acids long. Germline lookup yields CDR1 GTSNPN and CDR2 SVGIG (reference sequence). Germline trimming cut 7 bases from V and 4 bases from J; bases unmatched to any gene: 6. The CDR3 bases are TGTGCCTCGGACAGGATGGGCTATGGCTACACCTTC. It codes for CASDRMGYGYTF.

This chain uses TRBV7-2 with TRBJ1-1, with a tentative D call TRBD1 (6 bases). V dropped 5 bases and J dropped 5 bases, with 12 bases sitting between them. Germline CDR1 SGHTA, CDR2 FQGNSA. The CDR3 totals 13 residues. The CDR3 coding sequence is TGTGCCAGCAGCCTACAGGGTAGGACTGAAGCTTTCTTT. As protein: CASSLQGRTEAFF.

The chain employs TRBV7-8 and TRBJ2-7; 9 nucleotides align to TRBD2. The germline gives CDR1 SGHVS, CDR2 FQNEAQ. The CDR3 spans 14 residues. V shed 3 bases, J shed 2 bases, and the junction held 2 bases outside the gene matches. The CDR3 loop is CASSFLAGPYEQYF. Here the CDR3 DNA reads TGTGCCAGCAGCTTTCTAGCGGGACCCTACGAGCAGTACTTC.

This clonotype is medium-sized within its sample. This sequence joins TRBV7-9 and TRBJ1-6; a weak D match, TRBD1 (5 bases). This CDR3 is built from 15 residues. Germline CDR1 SEHNR, CDR2 FQNEAQ (reference sequence). Trimming cost V 6 bases and J 7 bases, with 16 bases left between them. In nucleotides, the CDR3 is TGTGCCAGCAGGACTGGTGGGGCGCCCAATTCACCCCTCCACTTT. Translation gives CASRTGGAPNSPLHF.

This clonotype is large in the sample. The chain couples TRBV20-1 to TRBJ2-1; 7 bases are shared with TRBD2. This CDR3 comprises 13 residues. V dropped 3 bases and J dropped 5; count of bases not matched to a gene: 4. Per germline, CDR1 DFQATT and CDR2 SNEGSKA (reference sequence). CDR3 protein: CSASSTSDNEQFF. CDR3 nucleotide sequence: TGCAGTGCTAGTTCTACTAGCGACAATGAGCAGTTCTTC.

This clonotype is medium-sized by share. The chain is built from TRBV7-7 and TRBJ2-7; the match to TRBD1 covers 8 bases. V dropped 5 bases and J dropped 5; count of bases not matched to a gene: 8. This CDR3 has 14 residues. CDR1 is SSHAT and CDR2 is FNYEAQ in the germline V gene (reference sequence). This chain's CDR3 is CASSPGQGNHEQYF. The CDR3 region has the DNA TGTGCCAGCAGCCCCGGACAGGGAAACCACGAGCAGTACTTC.

The chain is built from TRBV7-9 and TRBJ2-1; unclear D gene. Germline loops: CDR1 SEHNR, CDR2 FQNEAQ (reference sequence). This CDR3 comprises 11 residues. V lost 6 bases, J lost 5 bases, and 5 bases lay in between. CDR3 bases: TGTGCCAGCAGTCGAAACAATGAGCAGTTCTTC. Amino acid sequence: CASSRNNEQFF.

The genes are TRBV12-3 or TRBV12-4 and TRBJ2-1; 7 bases map to TRBD1. Trimming removed 4 bases from V and 6 bases from J; junction bases left unmatched: 3. The CDR3 has 13 residues. CDR3 sequence reads: CASSWDRSNEQFF. CDR3 sequence (DNA): TGTGCCAGCAGTTGGGACAGATCCAATGAGCAGTTCTTC.

This clonotype is labeled as medium-sized (0.01 to 0.1%). V gene TRBV4-2 combines with J gene TRBJ2-3, with TRBD2 as a possible D gene (5 bases). Germline lookup yields CDR1 LGHNA and CDR2 YNFKEQ. Trimming shortened V by 3 bases and J by 4 bases, and 11 bases separated the two germline ends. The CDR3 sequence is 14 residues long. CDR3 amino acids: CASSQERAADTQYF. The CDR3 bases are TGTGCCAGCAGCCAGGAGAGGGCCGCAGATACGCAGTATTTT.

This chain joins TRBV4-1 and TRBJ2-7, with D perhaps matching TRBD1 or TRBD2 (5 bases each). The V and J ends lost 1 base and 7 bases respectively, with 11 bases between them. The CDR3 contains 13 residues. Germline CDR1 and CDR2: MGHRA and YSYEKL. CDR3 DNA: TGCGCCAGCAGCCAAGGGCTAGCAGGGGAGCAGTACTTC. It yields the protein CASSQGLAGEQYF.

This clonotype appeared a single time. The chain uses TRBV20-1 and TRBJ1-1, with 9 bases fitting TRBD1. Germline-derived CDR1 and CDR2 are DFQATT and SNEGSKA (reference sequence). V dropped 0 bases and J dropped 4; count of bases not matched to a gene: 6. The CDR3 sequence is 15 residues long. In DNA, the CDR3 is TGCAGTGCTAGAGATCCCGACAGGGGGGCCACTGAAGCTTTCTTT. It is translated as CSARDPDRGATEAFF.

This clonotype has only a few counts. CDR3 region: CASSVAQNTGELFF. DNA of the CDR3: TGTGCCAGCAGCGTAGCACAGAACACCGGGGAGCTGTTTTTT. The chain is built from TRBV9 and TRBJ2-2; no clear D. Trimming stripped 0 bases from V and 1 base from J, with 4 bases between. The germline CDR1 and CDR2 sequences are SGDLS and YYNGEE. The CDR3 sequence is 14 residues long.

A word on this clonotype: It may be a read error: a sequence one base away is much more abundant. V usage is TRBV7-2 and J usage is TRBJ2-3; TRBD1 or TRBD2 may be the D gene (5 bases each). CDR3 length: 16 amino acids. The V end lost 3 bases, the J end lost 2 bases, and 15 bases lay between the germline ends. Germline lookup yields CDR1 SGHTA and CDR2 FQGNSA. This chain's CDR3 is CASSFDRGTFTDTQYF. The CDR3 nucleotides are TGTGCCAGCAGCTTCGACCGGGGCACCTTCACAGATACGCAGTATTTT.

In this sample, this clonotype turned up a few times. The chain recombines TRBV27 with TRBJ2-7, with 10 nucleotides matching TRBD1. J gave up 5 bases and V 3 bases, and 1 base lay outside the gene matches. CDR1 and CDR2 from the germline V gene are MNHEY and SMNVEV (reference sequence). The CDR3 length is 13 residues. The CDR3 region is CASSFGQGDEQYF. The CDR3 DNA reads as TGTGCCAGCAGTTTTGGACAGGGGGACGAGCAGTACTTC.

Turning to this clonotype: This CDR3 is missing its conserved last phenylalanine or tryptophan, likely due to a read error. This chain uses TRBV15 with TRBJ2-1; TRBD2 matches 10 bases. CDR1 is LNHNV and CDR2 is YYDKDF in the germline V gene (reference sequence). The CDR3 runs 14 residues. This CDR3 is CDTSILAGFGEQFL. CDR3 nucleotide sequence: TGTGACACCAGCATACTAGCGGGATTTGGGGAGCAGTTCCTC.